This TCR beta chain comes out of a study of T cell repertoires in cytomegalovirus infection. Background on the study: CMV epitopes in the study were HLA-C-restricted (recently identified) and HLA-B-restricted (well studied). Study outcomes and limitations: CMV-specific TCR beta clonotypes restricted by HLA-C dominated the ex vivo response.

This clonotype was seen repeatedly, ten times or more. Its target is unknown. Trimming took off 5 bases at V and 4 bases at J, with 14 bases between the two ends. From germline, CDR1 is SGHTA and CDR2 FQGNSA. The CDR3 extends over 14 amino acids. TCRdb passed the reads through MiXCR, listing each CDR3 protein once. The sample comprises about 570,000 distinct CDR3 sequences, approximately 40% of which are singletons, and 48% rests with the top ten. The chain uses TRBV7-2 and TRBJ2-5; D might be TRBD1 or TRBD2, each matching 5 bases. This receptor was taken from a human donor in good health (CMV status not recorded). Some clones in this sample may be carry-over from other donors' samples. Source: cultured PBMCs, taken from culture after CMV antigen stimulation. CDR3: CASSTSTGGETQYF. CDR3 sequence (DNA): TGTGCCAGCAGCACCTCGACTGGGGGAGAGACCCAGTACTTC.